The clone carrying this T cell receptor (beta chain) was detected many times. The antigen remains undetermined. TCR beta libraries were built with iRepertoire HTBI primers and Arm-PCR of CDR3 regions. In the original processing: Segment identification across samples yielded 50 to 80 TRBV and about 14 TRBJ segments. One entry per CDR3 protein, called by TCRdb with MiXCR from the multiplex PCR reads. The V and J calls were determined by TCRdb, not by the authors. The sample gives around 460,000 distinct CDR3 sequences, around 13% of which show up once; under 20% is in the top ten. This entry is derived from a study of regulatory T cells in long-lasting Graves disease. Whole-study findings and limits: More public clonotypes were shared by persistent patients (about 3,000) than by new patients (roughly 1,000).

V was shortened by 2 bases and J by 0 bases, with 10 bases between the two germline ends. The CDR3 spans 15 residues. Germline assignment: CDR1 ENHRY and CDR2 SYGVKD. Time point described: newly diagnosed GD, antithyroid drugs for less than 3 months. Isolated PBMC RNA provided the starting material for the TCR library. The same sample was also studied in work on T cells in Graves' hyperthyroidism and ophthalmopathy.

The sequencing used peripheral blood mononuclear cells (PBMCs), collected at new diagnosis, from a patient treated with antithyroid drugs. The clonotype comes from a woman in her 50s with Graves disease. The V gene is TRBV10-3, the J gene TRBJ2-5; no firm D call. The CDR3 loop is CAISEPDGYQETQYF. The CDR3 bases are TGTGCCATCAGTGAGCCGGACGGATACCAAGAGACCCAGTACTTC.